Below, 30 T cell receptor beta chains from the same sample are listed, as sequenced in a study of T cells in localized non-small cell lung cancer (dated by TCRdb to the early 2020s). To prepare the library, the immunoSEQ multiplex PCR assay was applied. Drawn from immuneACCESS, this table holds only the in-frame rearrangements with V and J called that TCRdb kept. Clones are partly lost; checked studies trace under half to an unresolved V gene and leave the rest unexplained. For this sample the table gives around 50,000 clones, of which around four fifths were detected only once. The leading ten clones occupy nearly 20% of the sample. Specimen: peripheral blood, collected before any cancer treatment. The receptor source for this set is a female donor over 55 with stage II squamous cell lung carcinoma.

The rearrangement links TRBV18 to TRBJ2-2; tentatively, D is TRBD1 (5 bases). The CDR3 is 13 residues long. Germline V gene lookup returns CDR1 KGHSH and CDR2 LQKENI. Trimming took off 6 bases at V and 6 bases at J, with 11 bases between the two ends. The DNA of the CDR3 is TGTGCCAGCTCCCGCACAGGCCCCGGGGAGCTGTTTTTT. Translated: CASSRTGPGELFF.

This chain joins TRBV4-1 and TRBJ1-2, with D uncertain. The germline V gene encodes CDR1 MGHRA and CDR2 YSYEKL. The CDR3 extends over 13 amino acids. V dropped 0 bases and J dropped 4 bases, with 6 bases sitting between them. The CDR3 sequence: CASSQDGRYGYTF. CDR3 DNA sequence: TGCGCCAGCAGCCAAGATGGGCGCTATGGCTACACCTTC.

The chain links TRBV5-1 to TRBJ1-1, with TRBD1 matching over 9 bases. The germline V gene has CDR1 SGHRS and CDR2 YFSETQ. The CDR3 loop spans 16 amino acids. The trim removed 3 bases at V and 5 bases at J, leaving 11 bases unmatched. This CDR3 is CASSSRQGVKGTEAFF. Written as DNA, the CDR3 is TGCGCCAGCAGCTCCCGACAGGGGGTTAAGGGAACTGAAGCTTTCTTT.

In regard to this clone: Other DNA sequences in the same sample also yield this CDR3. The chain is built from TRBV6-5 and TRBJ1-6; a weak D match, TRBD1 (6 bases). Germline V lookup: CDR1 MNHEY, CDR2 SVGAGI. V was pared by 0 bases and J by 7 bases, with 7 bases between. This CDR3 contains 14 residues. CDR3 region: CASSYSGGNSPLHF. The DNA of the CDR3 is TGTGCCAGCAGTTACTCAGGGGGAAATTCACCCCTCCACTTT.

The rearrangement uses TRBV5-6 and TRBJ2-2; TRBD2 matches at 11 bases. Germline V CDR1 and CDR2: SGHDT, YYEEEE. Losses at the gene ends were 4 bases for V and 9 bases for J; bases not matched to a gene: 8. The CDR3 sequence is 15 residues long. CDR3 DNA: TGTGCCAGCAGCACTAGCGGGGGTGCGTTCCGGGAGCTGTTTTTT. Residues: CASSTSGGAFRELFF.

The rearrangement uses TRBV29-1 and TRBJ1-1; D is uncertain. Germline CDR1 SQVTM, CDR2 ANQGSEA. The germline V and J ends were trimmed by 0 bases and 7 bases, with 9 bases remaining between them. This CDR3 is 12 amino acids long. The CDR3 DNA sequence: TGCAGCGTTGAAGATCCCTACCTTGAAGCTTTCTTT. Translation: CSVEDPYLEAFF. Drawing the rest from reference TRBV29-1 and TRBJ1-1, the complete variable domain is SAVISQKPSRDICQRGTSLTIQCQVDSQVTMMFWYRQQPGQSLTLIATANQGSEATYESGFVIDKFPISRPNLTFSTLTVSNMSPEDSSIYLCSVEDPYLEAFFGQGTRLTVV.

V gene TRBV10-1 combines with J gene TRBJ2-7, with D hard to call. The CDR3 contains 11 residues. The V end was cut by 4 bases, the J end by 3 bases, with 4 bases between. Per the germline V gene, CDR1 is WNHNN and CDR2 is SYGVQD (reference sequence). DNA of the CDR3: TGCGCCAGCAGTGGGGACTACGAGCAGTACTTC. This encodes CASSGDYEQYF.

This chain connects TRBV11-2 to TRBJ2-7; D may be TRBD1 or TRBD2 (5 bases each). The CDR3 spans 13 residues. CDR1 and CDR2 (germline): SGHAT, FQNNGV. V lost 5 bases to trimming and J lost 6 bases, with 14 bases between them. CDR3 coding DNA: TGTGCCAGCAGCCGGGACGGCGTGGGCGAGCAGTACTTC. Amino acids: CASSRDGVGEQYF.

The CDR3 DNA is TGCAGCGTTGAAAAGGGTCCGAACTATGGCTACACCTTC. As protein: CSVEKGPNYGYTF. V gene TRBV29-1 combines with J gene TRBJ1-2; D is ambiguous. Trimming removed 2 bases from V and 2 bases from J, with 9 bases in between. The CDR3 runs to 13 residues. Germline CDR1 reads SQVTM; CDR2 reads ANQGSEA.

The chain combines TRBV7-2 with TRBJ2-1; TRBD2 agrees at 11 bases. CDR1 and CDR2 (germline): SGHTA, FQGNSA. This CDR3 is built from 17 residues. Losses at the gene ends were 5 bases for V and 9 bases for J; bases not matched to a gene: 15. CDR3 in amino acids: CASSPYGTSGGRVEQFF. The CDR3, as DNA: TGTGCCAGCAGCCCTTACGGCACTAGCGGGGGCAGGGTTGAGCAGTTCTTC.

This sequence joins TRBV6-5 and TRBJ1-2; D not certain. The CDR3 is made up of 14 amino acids. The germline V and J ends were trimmed by 7 bases and 8 bases, with 20 bases remaining between them. Germline loops: CDR1 MNHEY, CDR2 SVGAGI. The CDR3 spells CASTPMDSQRGYTF. The CDR3 nucleotides read TGTGCCAGCACCCCCATGGACTCACAGAGGGGCTACACCTTC.

Only one count was recorded for this clone. The V and J genes are TRBV9 and TRBJ2-2; 9 bases are shared with TRBD2. Germline CDR1 SGDLS, CDR2 YYNGEE. V lost 3 bases, J lost 9 bases, and 9 bases stayed unmatched. The CDR3 is 15 residues long. The CDR3 DNA reads TGTGCCAGCAGCGGGGAGCGGGGGGACTACCGGGAGCTGTTTTTT. Translation gives CASSGERGDYRELFF.

The chain recombines TRBV27 with TRBJ1-6, with TRBD1 matching 10 bases. CDR3 length equals 15 residues. Germline loops: CDR1 MNHEY, CDR2 SMNVEV (reference sequence). V dropped 6 bases and J dropped 2; count of bases not matched to a gene: 1. The DNA of the CDR3 is TGTGCCAGCAGGGACAGGGGGGCCTATAATTCACCCCTCCACTTT. It codes for CASRDRGAYNSPLHF.

The J gene is TRBJ2-1, the V gene TRBV19; 9 bases are shared with TRBD1. Germline-derived CDR1 and CDR2 are LNHDA and SQIVND (reference sequence). V was pared by 11 bases and J by 6 bases, with 11 bases of the junction left unmatched. The CDR3 spans 14 residues. CDR3: CACGPGQGSNEQFF. The CDR3 DNA reads TGTGCCTGTGGTCCGGGACAGGGTAGCAATGAGCAGTTCTTC.

With regard to this clone: The sample contains more than one DNA sequence encoding this CDR3. The chain has TRBV7-9 and TRBJ1-1; D not certain. CDR1 and CDR2 from the germline V gene are SEHNR and FQNEAQ (reference sequence). V was pared by 1 base and J by 7 bases, with 4 bases between. The CDR3 runs to 11 residues. CDR3: CASSLGGEAFF. The CDR3 nucleotides read TGTGCCAGCAGCTTAGGAGGTGAAGCTTTCTTT.

The V and J genes are TRBV19 and TRBJ2-7; 8 bases are shared with TRBD1. CDR1 is LNHDA, CDR2 SQIVND, per germline (reference sequence). The CDR3 loop spans 15 amino acids. V lost 0 bases to trimming and J lost 2 bases; unmatched junction nucleotides: 3. CDR3 sequence: CASSIDETGAYEQYF. In nucleotides, the CDR3 is TGTGCCAGTAGTATAGATGAGACAGGGGCCTACGAGCAGTACTTC.

This chain uses TRBV29-1 with TRBJ1-2, with TRBD1 identical over 7 bases. The V gene's germline CDR1 is SQVTM and CDR2 ANQGSEA. CDR3 size: 13 residues. V trimming: 7 bases; J trimming: 4 bases; junction bases outside the gene matches: 9. Written as DNA, the CDR3 is TGCAGCGCAAAGACAGGGAACTCCTATGGCTACACCTTC. Amino acid sequence: CSAKTGNSYGYTF.

The V call is TRBV7-9, the J call TRBJ1-4; D possibly corresponds to TRBD1 (6 bases). Germline V lookup: CDR1 SEHNR, CDR2 FQNEAQ (reference sequence). V was cut by 0 bases and J by 4 bases, with 15 bases left in between. The CDR3 is 17 amino acids. In DNA form, the CDR3 reads TGTGCCAGCAGCTTAGCTCGTCCCGGACAGAGTAATGAAAAACTGTTTTTT. This sequence encodes CASSLARPGQSNEKLFF.

The V call is TRBV19, the J call TRBJ1-3, with 9 bases that match TRBD1. Germline lookup yields CDR1 LNHDA and CDR2 SQIVND (reference sequence). The CDR3 has 15 residues. J gave up 2 bases and V 8 bases, and 7 bases lay outside the gene matches. CDR3 DNA sequence: TGTGCCAGTTCGGACAGGGGAGGAACTGGAAACACCATATATTTT. Translation: CASSDRGGTGNTIYF. Full variable domain (rest looked up from reference TRBV19 and TRBJ1-3): DGGITQSPKYLFRKEGQNVTLSCEQNLNHDAMYWYRQDPGQGLRLIYYSQIVNDFQKGDIAEGYSVSREKKESFPLTVTSAQKNPTAFYLCASSDRGGTGNTIYFGEGSWLTVV.

The gene calls are TRBV5-6 and TRBJ1-2; tentatively, D is TRBD1 (5 bases). There are 13 residues in the CDR3. Per the germline V gene, CDR1 is SGHDT and CDR2 is YYEEEE. With 5 bases removed from V and 3 bases from J, the gap between germline ends came to 11 bases. CDR3 sequence (DNA): TGTGCCAGCAGGAGTACAGGTGACTATGGCTACACCTTC. As protein: CASRSTGDYGYTF.

This clone came up a few times. V and J are TRBV7-2 and TRBJ2-5, with 8 bases that match TRBD1. The germline V gene has CDR1 SGHTA and CDR2 FQGNSA. V was clipped by 5 bases and J by 4 bases; unmatched bases: 12. This CDR3 spans 16 amino acids. The CDR3 spells CASSGRTGFGRETQYF. CDR3 bases: TGTGCCAGCAGCGGAAGGACAGGGTTCGGCAGAGAGACCCAGTACTTC.

This clone has just one count. The J gene is TRBJ1-6, the V gene TRBV7-2; TRBD1 is a possible D gene (5 bases). The ends were cut back, 0 bases at V and 6 bases at J, with 9 bases in the middle. This CDR3 region has 15 residues. The germline CDR1 and CDR2 sequences are SGHTA and FQGNSA. CDR3 DNA: TGTGCCAGCAGCTTAGCGGGGGGGGGTAATTCACCCCTCCACTTT. Protein product: CASSLAGGGNSPLHF.

This clone was picked up a small number of times. This chain uses TRBV7-2 with TRBJ2-1; weak D call: TRBD1 (6 bases). Trimming removed 6 bases at V and 10 bases at J, with 10 bases between. This CDR3 is 11 amino acids long. From germline, CDR1 is SGHTA and CDR2 FQGNSA. The CDR3 protein is CASSDRYEQFF. CDR3 sequence (DNA): TGTGCCAGCAGTGACAGGTACGAGCAGTTCTTC. The entire variable domain, with the rest obtained from reference TRBV7-2 and TRBJ2-1, is as follows: GAGVSQSPSNKVTEKGKDVELRCDPISGHTALYWYRQSLGQGLEFLIYFQGNSAPDKSGLPSDRFSAERTGGSVSTLTIQRTQQEDSAVYLCASSDRYEQFFGPGTRLTVL.

The chain uses TRBV7-9 and TRBJ2-3; D is possibly TRBD2 (7 bases). The CDR3 runs 17 residues. The germline V gene encodes CDR1 SEHNR and CDR2 FQNEAQ (reference sequence). Trimming left V 7 bases short and J 3 bases short, with 23 bases between. CDR3 nucleotide sequence: TGTGCCAGCACCCTCTACGTCTCGGGGGGCAGGACAGATACGCAGTATTTT. Translating it yields CASTLYVSGGRTDTQYF.

CDR3 nucleotides: TGTGCCAGTAGTCCTGGCGGGAGCTCTGGAAACACCATATATTTT. Translating gives CASSPGGSSGNTIYF. This chain links TRBV19 with TRBJ1-3; no clear D gene. This CDR3 region has 15 residues. The V gene's germline CDR1 is LNHDA and CDR2 SQIVND (reference sequence). V gave up 5 bases and J gave up 0 bases, with 11 bases separating them.

This chain joins TRBV6-6 and TRBJ1-2; D gene unclear. The length of the CDR3 is 14 residues. Per germline, CDR1 MNHNY and CDR2 SVGAGI (reference sequence). V was clipped by 0 bases and J by 2 bases, with 7 bases between them. This CDR3 is CASSYSPDNYGYTF. CDR3 sequence (DNA): TGTGCCAGCAGTTACTCCCCCGACAACTATGGCTACACCTTC.

A note on this clone: Other DNA sequences from this sample encode an identical CDR3 as well. The V call is TRBV29-1, the J call TRBJ1-1; 8 nucleotides line up with TRBD1. This CDR3 is 12 amino acids long. Germline V gene data show CDR1 as SQVTM and CDR2 as ANQGSEA. V lost 6 bases and J lost 5; bases outside the gene matches: 5. Here the CDR3 reads CSVAGGSTEAFF. CDR3 DNA sequence: TGCAGCGTCGCAGGGGGCTCAACTGAAGCTTTCTTT.

This clone was picked up one time. The J gene is TRBJ2-5, the V gene TRBV7-6; D might be TRBD2 (6 bases). Germline V gene sequence: CDR1 SGHVS, CDR2 FNYEAQ. The CDR3 has 12 amino acids. Trimming cost V 5 bases and J 5 bases, with 9 bases left between them. CDR3 sequence: CASSPGEETQYF. The DNA of the CDR3 is TGTGCCAGCAGCCCGGGGGAGGAGACCCAGTACTTC.

This clone was counted only a few times. This chain uses TRBV10-3 with TRBJ1-3; no clear D gene. The V gene's germline CDR1 is ENHRY and CDR2 SYGVKD. The length of the CDR3 is 14 residues. Trimming stripped 2 bases from V and 4 bases from J, with 9 bases between. The CDR3, as DNA: TGTGCCATCAGTGAGAGCCAGGAAGGAAACACCATATATTTT. The encoded protein is CAISESQEGNTIYF.

The table lists this clone with a few counts. V usage is TRBV25-1 and J usage is TRBJ1-5; D is uncertain. The CDR3 contains 12 residues. Germline CDR1 reads MGHDK; CDR2 reads SYGVNS. The V end lost 6 bases, the J end lost 7 bases, and 10 bases lay between the germline ends. CDR3 in amino acids: CASSVGEQPQHF. CDR3 DNA sequence: TGTGCCAGCAGCGTCGGGGAGCAGCCCCAGCATTTT.